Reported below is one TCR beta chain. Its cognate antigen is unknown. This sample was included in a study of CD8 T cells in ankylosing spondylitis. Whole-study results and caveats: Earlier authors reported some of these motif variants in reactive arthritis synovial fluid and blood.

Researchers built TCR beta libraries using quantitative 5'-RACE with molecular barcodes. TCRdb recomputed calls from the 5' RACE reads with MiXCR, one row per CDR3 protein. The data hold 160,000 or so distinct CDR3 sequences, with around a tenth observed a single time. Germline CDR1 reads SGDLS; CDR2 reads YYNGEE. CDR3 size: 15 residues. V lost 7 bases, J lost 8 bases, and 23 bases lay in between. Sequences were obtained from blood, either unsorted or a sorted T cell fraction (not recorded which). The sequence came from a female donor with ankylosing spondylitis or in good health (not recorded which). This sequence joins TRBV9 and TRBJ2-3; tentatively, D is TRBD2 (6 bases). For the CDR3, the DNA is TGTGCCAGCGAGCGTAGAGGGGACTCCCCGGGTACGCAGTATTTT. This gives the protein CASERRGDSPGTQYF.